These T cell receptor beta chains were read from a single sample in a study of post-analysis software for immune sequencing data. TCRdb re-called the PCR reads with MiXCR, one entry per CDR3 protein. The sample holds 600,000 to 750,000 distinct CDR3 sequences; more than 50% are singletons and the top ten take about 10%. The sequenced material came from blood. The receptor set was obtained from a girl aged 2-9 years with multiple sclerosis. CDR3s include the opening cysteine and the closing phenylalanine or tryptophan. The listing skips clone size in some rows; elsewhere it reads once, few, many or a size class.

V gene	J gene	clone size	CDR3 protein
TRBV6-5	TRBJ2-3	NA	CASGYHPPTSGKTDTQYF
TRBV29-1	TRBJ1-1	NA	CSVSLGPKNTEAFF
TRBV7-2	TRBJ1-1	few	CASSLFSPLGEAFF
TRBV7-6	TRBJ2-5	NA	CASSLRSGGLYQETQYF
TRBV15	TRBJ2-3	few	CATSLAGTDTQYF
TRBV7-3	TRBJ1-2	few	CASSLGGRANYGYTF
TRBV12-3/TRBV12-4	TRBJ1-1	few	CASRLARRNTEAFF
TRBV7-2	TRBJ1-4	few	CASSLSALSTNEKLFF
TRBV6-2/TRBV6-3	TRBJ2-7	few	CASRLAGGSSYEQYF
TRBV18	NA	NA	CASSPEVQTEETQYF
TRBV7-2	TRBJ2-7	NA	CASSLGPQGAYEQYF
TRBV12-3/TRBV12-4	TRBJ1-2	NA	CASSPGNSYGYTF
TRBV20-1	TRBJ1-1	NA	CSARDEDRMNTEAFF
TRBV20-1	TRBJ1-2	NA	CSARAGEDGGYTF
TRBV5-1	TRBJ2-5	NA	CASSFPTSEGETQYF
TRBV10-3	TRBJ2-1	few	CAITENPPLSYNEQFF
TRBV29-1	TRBJ2-5	few	CSGVGQGVETQYF
TRBV20-1	TRBJ2-7	few	CSALGSGAYEQYF
TRBV7-2	TRBJ2-1	NA	CASSSDRREQFF
TRBV7-2	TRBJ1-1	few	CASSLFFSADRVTEAFF
TRBV14	TRBJ2-1	NA	CASSQTTQGYNEQFF
TRBV29-1	TRBJ2-3	few	CSVDLAGATDTQYF
TRBV29-1	TRBJ1-2	NA	CSVDMDLTSYTF
TRBV15	TRBJ2-6	NA	CATSNGYRDRDSGANVLTF
TRBV15	TRBJ2-5	NA	CATSIIAGEGQDF
TRBV25-1	TRBJ2-2	few	CASSLYNSNTGELFF
TRBV28	NA	NA	CASSSAASDNYEQYF
TRBV29-1	TRBJ2-3	few	CSVGDSHTQYF
TRBV12-3/TRBV12-4	TRBJ2-1	few	CASRPSSYNEQFF
TRBV7-9	TRBJ2-5	few	CASSFAGSTFRQETQYF
TRBV29-1	TRBJ1-2	few	CSVGVGGQNNYGYTF
TRBV12-3/TRBV12-4	TRBJ2-5	NA	CASGTAGETQYF
TRBV7-3	TRBJ2-1	NA	CASQKTSGNNEQFF
TRBV7-9	TRBJ1-1	NA	CASSGDGENTEAFF
TRBV11-2	TRBJ2-7	NA	CASSREGTEQYF
TRBV10-3	NA	few	CAISDRQIGTQYF
TRBV12-3/TRBV12-4	TRBJ2-1	NA	CASSLRSSGIYEQFF
TRBV11-2	TRBJ2-7	NA	CASSLEMGYLYEQYF
TRBV5-6	TRBJ1-2	few	CASSSGQAVFYGYTF
TRBV5-1	TRBJ2-1	NA	CASSFEPSYNEQFF
TRBV7-2	TRBJ1-1	few	CASSSGGRSWNTEAFF
TRBV7-3	TRBJ2-7	few	CASSLGGTDYEQYF
TRBV20-1	TRBJ2-5	few	CSANRQGGETQYF
TRBV25-1	TRBJ2-7	few	CASSDREGFGEQYF
TRBV12-5	TRBJ2-7	NA	CASARSVQGEQYF
TRBV12-3/TRBV12-4	TRBJ2-1	NA	CASSPPLGGMRNEQFF
TRBV6-6	TRBJ2-5	NA	CANQKAHWVETQYF
TRBV7-2	TRBJ2-3	NA	CASSLAASGGGGGDTQYF
TRBV20-1	TRBJ1-5	NA	CSVSGAAPSQPQHF
TRBV5-1	TRBJ1-2	NA	CASSTRDSYGYTF
TRBV20-1	NA	NA	CSARSGDSAYEQYF
TRBV12-3/TRBV12-4	TRBJ2-3	few	CASSYKGGARADTQYF
TRBV20-1	TRBJ2-3	NA	CSARESDRATDTQYF